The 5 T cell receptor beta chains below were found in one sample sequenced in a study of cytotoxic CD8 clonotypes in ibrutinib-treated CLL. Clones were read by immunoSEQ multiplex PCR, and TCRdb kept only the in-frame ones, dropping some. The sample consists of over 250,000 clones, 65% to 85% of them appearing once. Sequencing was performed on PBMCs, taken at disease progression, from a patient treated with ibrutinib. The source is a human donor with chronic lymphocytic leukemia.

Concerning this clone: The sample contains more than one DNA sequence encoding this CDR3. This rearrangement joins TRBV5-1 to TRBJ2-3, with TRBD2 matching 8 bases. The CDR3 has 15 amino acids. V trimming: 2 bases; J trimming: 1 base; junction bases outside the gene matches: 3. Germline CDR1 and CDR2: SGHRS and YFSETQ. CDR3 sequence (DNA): TGCGCCAGCAGCTTCGGGACTAGTGGCACAGATACGCAGTATTTT. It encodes CASSFGTSGTDTQYF.

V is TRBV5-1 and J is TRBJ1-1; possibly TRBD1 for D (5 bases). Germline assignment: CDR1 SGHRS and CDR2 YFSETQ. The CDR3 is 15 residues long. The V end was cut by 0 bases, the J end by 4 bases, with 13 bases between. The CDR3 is CASSLESPGGTEAFF. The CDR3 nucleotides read TGCGCCAGCAGCTTGGAATCCCCCGGGGGCACTGAAGCTTTCTTT.

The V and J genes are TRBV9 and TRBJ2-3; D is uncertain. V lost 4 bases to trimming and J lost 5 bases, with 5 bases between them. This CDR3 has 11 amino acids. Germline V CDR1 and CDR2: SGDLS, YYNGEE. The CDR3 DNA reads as TGTGCCAGCAGCCCTCAAGATACGCAGTATTTT. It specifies CASSPQDTQYF.

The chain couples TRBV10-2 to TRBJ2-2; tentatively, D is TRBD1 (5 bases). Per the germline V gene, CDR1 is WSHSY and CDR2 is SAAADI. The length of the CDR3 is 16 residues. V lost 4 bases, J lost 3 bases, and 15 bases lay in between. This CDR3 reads CASSAEQGLHTGELFF. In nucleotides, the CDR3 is TGCGCCAGCAGTGCCGAGCAGGGCCTGCACACCGGGGAGCTGTTTTTT.

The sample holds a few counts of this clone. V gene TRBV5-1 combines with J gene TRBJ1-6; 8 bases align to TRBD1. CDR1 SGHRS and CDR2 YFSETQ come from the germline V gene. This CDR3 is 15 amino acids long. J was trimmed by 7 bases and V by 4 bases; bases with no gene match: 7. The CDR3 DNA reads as TGCGCCAGCAGCCCCTACGGGACAGGCAATTCACCCCTCCACTTT. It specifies CASSPYGTGNSPLHF.